Presented here are 14 T cell receptor beta chains from one specimen sequenced in a study of T-cell reconstitution after alpha-beta-depleted transplantation in children. Researchers prepared the TCRbeta library using unique molecular identifiers, the study reports. TCRdb fed the PCR reads into MiXCR, producing one record per CDR3 protein. This sample has about 590,000 distinct CDR3 sequences, with around 13% found just once. Sequencing used PBMCs, mostly from graft donor cells, obtained 360 days after TCRalphabeta/CD19-depleted stem cell transplant. The receptors originated from a male patient under 18 who had a stem cell transplant for acute myeloid leukemia, so the T cells may come from the graft donor.

This clonotype has only a few counts. The chain employs TRBV12-3 or TRBV12-4 and TRBJ2-6; D unclear. Between the trimmed V and J ends, which lost 3 bases and 8 bases, there was a span of 8 bases. The CDR3 runs 13 residues. The CDR3: CASSFPPSNVLTF. In DNA, the CDR3 is TGTGCCAGCAGTTTTCCCCCGTCCAACGTCCTGACTTTC.

This clonotype appeared a few times. The chain uses TRBV7-3 and TRBJ2-1; a weak D match, TRBD1 (6 bases). V was clipped by 5 bases and J by 0 bases, with 14 bases between them. CDR3 size: 16 residues. Germline CDR1 is SGHTA and CDR2 is FQGTGA. The CDR3, as DNA: TGTGCCAGCAGCACAACAGGGTGGAGCTCCTACAATGAGCAGTTCTTC. Translating it yields CASSTTGWSSYNEQFF.

This clonotype was found many times. V and J are TRBV29-1 and TRBJ2-1; 9 bases match TRBD2. V was pared by 4 bases and J by 1 base, with 17 bases of the junction left unmatched. Germline V gene data show CDR1 as SQVTM and CDR2 as ANQGSEA. The CDR3 sequence is 19 residues long. CDR3 coding DNA: TGCAGCGTTGCTAGCGGGGCTCTCCTAGCCCTTAAGTCCTACAATGAGCAGTTCTTC. It specifies CSVASGALLALKSYNEQFF.

Regarding this clonotype: This could be a read error, since a much larger clone is one nucleotide away. Since no conserved phenylalanine or tryptophan closes the CDR3, a read error is the likely cause. The V and J genes are TRBV20-1 and TRBJ1-2; D unclear. V lost 0 bases to trimming and J lost 7 bases, with 18 bases between them. Germline lookup yields CDR1 DFQATT and CDR2 SNEGSKA (reference sequence). This CDR3 spans 15 amino acids. CDR3 amino acids: CSARDLGRFESGYTY. The CDR3 region has the DNA TGCAGTGCTAGAGATTTGGGCAGATTCGAGTCTGGCTACACCTAC.

There are a few counts of this clonotype. The chain uses TRBV28 and TRBJ2-3, with D maybe TRBD1 (5 bases). V lost 11 bases and J 4 bases, leaving 16 bases between the germline ends. This CDR3 region has 13 residues. CDR1 is MDHEN, CDR2 SYDVKM, per germline. CDR3 sequence reads: CARPGPGADTQYF. As DNA, the CDR3 is TGTGCCCGGCCAGGGCCCGGCGCAGATACGCAGTATTTT.

This clonotype showed up just a few times. This sequence joins TRBV4-3 and TRBJ2-3, with D hard to call. The ends were cut back, 0 bases at V and 7 bases at J, with 8 bases in the middle. Germline CDR1 is LGHNA and CDR2 is YSLEER. The CDR3 extends over 13 amino acids. This CDR3 reads CASSQDPTNTQYF. As DNA, the CDR3 is TGCGCCAGCAGCCAAGACCCGACAAATACGCAGTATTTT.

Ten or more counts support this clonotype. The genes are TRBV29-1 and TRBJ1-5; D is possibly TRBD1 (5 bases). With 3 bases removed from V and 0 bases from J, the gap between germline ends came to 18 bases. This CDR3 has 17 residues. In germline, CDR1 is SQVTM, CDR2 ANQGSEA. CDR3 coding DNA: TGCAGCGTTGAGCGGACACCCTTTAATCTTAGCAATCAGCCCCAGCATTTT. It is translated as CSVERTPFNLSNQPQHF.

There are a few counts of this clonotype. The chain employs TRBV27 and TRBJ2-1; D ambiguous. This CDR3 region has 13 residues. The germline CDR1 and CDR2 sequences are MNHEY and SMNVEV (reference sequence). V lost 5 bases and J 3 bases, leaving 8 bases between the germline ends. The CDR3 DNA sequence: TGTGCCAGCAGTCGACGAAGCTACAATGAGCAGTTCTTC. This gives the protein CASSRRSYNEQFF.

This clonotype occurred a few times. The chain employs TRBV5-1 and TRBJ1-6; 10 bases map to TRBD1. The germline V gene has CDR1 SGHRS and CDR2 YFSETQ. This CDR3 region has 16 residues. The junction had 9 bases not matched to a gene; V was cut back by 2 bases and J by 10 bases. CDR3 region: CASSLISGTGDSPLHF. The CDR3 DNA sequence: TGCGCCAGCAGCTTAATCTCCGGGACAGGGGACTCACCCCTCCACTTT.

This clonotype was observed a few times. The chain links TRBV4-2 to TRBJ2-7; 8 bases fit TRBD2. The CDR3 loop spans 16 amino acids. V lost 3 bases and J lost 1; bases outside the gene matches: 8. Per the germline V gene, CDR1 is LGHNA and CDR2 is YNFKEQ. The CDR3 nucleotides are TGTGCCAGCAGCCAGTCCACTAGCGGAATATCCTACGAGCAGTACTTC. Amino acids: CASSQSTSGISYEQYF.

The CDR3 loop reads CSVEVSSLYEQYF. The CDR3 bases are TGCAGCGTTGAGGTCAGTTCCCTCTACGAGCAGTACTTC. The rearrangement joins TRBV29-1 to TRBJ2-7; D is uncertain. With 3 bases removed from V and 3 bases from J, the gap between germline ends came to 12 bases. The CDR3 is 13 amino acids. Germline values: CDR1 SQVTM, CDR2 ANQGSEA.

This clonotype was picked up a small number of times. The rearrangement uses TRBV28 and TRBJ1-1, with 11 bases that match TRBD1. V dropped 5 bases and J dropped 4; count of bases not matched to a gene: 9. This CDR3 is 16 amino acids long. Germline assignment: CDR1 MDHEN and CDR2 SYDVKM. The CDR3 reads CASSTSAGTGGTEAFF. Written as DNA, the CDR3 is TGTGCCAGCAGTACATCGGCCGGGACAGGGGGCACTGAAGCTTTCTTT.

The CDR3 DNA sequence: TGTGCCAGCAGCGCCTCCGGGACATGGATCTACGAGCAGTACTTC. It is translated as CASSASGTWIYEQYF. The V call is TRBV9, the J call TRBJ2-7; D is perhaps TRBD1 (6 bases). V dropped 3 bases and J dropped 3 bases, with 16 bases sitting between them. Per germline, CDR1 SGDLS and CDR2 YYNGEE. The CDR3 length is 15 residues.

In this sample, this clonotype turned up a few times. The rearrangement joins TRBV10-3 to TRBJ2-7; D is undetermined. CDR1 and CDR2 from the germline V gene are ENHRY and SYGVKD. CDR3 size: 16 residues. The V gene lost 0 bases and the J gene lost 0 bases, with 12 bases spanning the gap. The CDR3 region has the DNA TGTGCCATCAGTGAGTCCAGCTTCGCCAGCTCCTACGAGCAGTACTTC. This sequence encodes CAISESSFASSYEQYF.